This is a list of T cell receptor beta chains from one sample in a study of blood T cell repertoires in COVID-19. Profiling relied on immunoSEQ multiplex PCR, and the TCRdb table lists in-frame clones only, not all of them. The sample includes about 150,000 clones, roughly 80% of them seen just once. Specimen: peripheral blood. The source of these receptors is a human donor in a cohort sampled during active COVID-19. The CDR3 runs from the conserved cysteine through the conserved F or W. Each record gives: V gene, J gene, clone size, CDR3 length, D gene, CDR3 protein, CDR3 DNA. D genes are given only for firm matches. Expanded clones are given a class, and other clones once, few, many or no size at all.

v_gene: TRBV7-3
j_gene: TRBJ1-2
abundance: few
len: 14
d_gene: NA
CDR3aa: CASSLTARSYGYTF
CDR3nt: TGTGCCAGCAGCTTAACTGCACGGTCATATGGCTACACCTTC

v_gene: TRBV19
j_gene: TRBJ2-1
abundance: NA
len: 15
d_gene: TRBD2
CDR3aa: CASQTGTSAYNEQFF
CDR3nt: TGTGCCAGCCAAACGGGGACTAGCGCTTACAATGAGCAGTTCTTC

v_gene: TRBV7-3
j_gene: TRBJ2-7
abundance: NA
len: 14
d_gene: TRBD1
CDR3aa: CASSAWDRVCEQYF
CDR3nt: TGTGCCAGCAGCGCCTGGGACAGGGTTTGCGAGCAGTACTTC

v_gene: TRBV19
j_gene: TRBJ1-2
abundance: NA
len: 13
d_gene: TRBD1
CDR3aa: CASSIGQGSGYTF
CDR3nt: TGTGCCAGTAGTATAGGACAGGGGAGCGGCTACACCTTC

v_gene: TRBV5-1
j_gene: TRBJ2-2
abundance: few
len: 15
d_gene: TRBD1
CDR3aa: CASSRDRVDTGELFF
CDR3nt: TGCGCCAGCAGCCGGGACAGGGTGGACACCGGGGAGCTGTTTTTT

v_gene: TRBV29-1
j_gene: TRBJ2-7
abundance: medium-sized
len: 14
d_gene: TRBD1
CDR3aa: CSVGPGTGAHEQYF
CDR3nt: TGCAGCGTTGGCCCCGGGACAGGGGCCCACGAGCAGTACTTC

v_gene: TRBV28
j_gene: TRBJ1-1
abundance: NA
len: 15
d_gene: TRBD1
CDR3aa: CASSLGGQGGTEAFF
CDR3nt: TGTGCCAGCAGTTTAGGCGGACAGGGTGGGACTGAAGCTTTCTTT

v_gene: TRBV7-7
j_gene: TRBJ2-5
abundance: NA
len: 14
d_gene: TRBD2
CDR3aa: CASSPSGPGETQYF
CDR3nt: TGTGCTAGCAGCCCTAGCGGGCCAGGGGAGACCCAGTACTTC

v_gene: TRBV29-1
j_gene: TRBJ2-2
abundance: once
len: 14
d_gene: TRBD1
CDR3aa: CSSSTGTDTGELFF
CDR3nt: TGCAGCTCCTCGACAGGGACGGACACCGGGGAGCTGTTTTTT

v_gene: TRBV29-1
j_gene: TRBJ2-6
abundance: NA
len: 13
d_gene: NA
CDR3aa: CSVDLSGANVLTF
CDR3nt: TGCAGCGTTGATCTTTCTGGGGCCAACGTCCTGACTTTC

v_gene: TRBV11-2
j_gene: TRBJ2-7
abundance: NA
len: 14
d_gene: NA
CDR3aa: CASSGRGSSYEQYF
CDR3nt: TGTGCCAGCAGCGGGCGAGGGAGCTCCTACGAGCAGTACTTC

v_gene: TRBV14
j_gene: TRBJ1-1
abundance: NA
len: 13
d_gene: NA
CDR3aa: CASSQGVNTEAFF
CDR3nt: TGTGCCAGCAGCCAAGGCGTGAACACTGAAGCTTTCTTT

v_gene: TRBV5-1
j_gene: TRBJ2-5
abundance: NA
len: 14
d_gene: TRBD1
CDR3aa: CASSAGTDPGTQYF
CDR3nt: TGCGCCAGCAGCGCCGGGACAGATCCTGGGACCCAGTACTTC

v_gene: TRBV7-9
j_gene: TRBJ2-1
abundance: NA
len: 14
d_gene: TRBD2
CDR3aa: CASSPRAGGNEQFF
CDR3nt: TGTGCCAGCAGCCCTCGGGCGGGAGGCAATGAGCAGTTCTTC

v_gene: TRBV3-1/TRBV3-2
j_gene: TRBJ1-2
abundance: NA
len: 19
d_gene: TRBD1
CDR3aa: CASSHHRGRGVPTKYGYTF
CDR3nt: TGTGCCAGCAGCCACCACAGGGGAAGAGGGGTCCCCACGAAGTATGGCTACACCTTC

v_gene: TRBV3-1/TRBV3-2
j_gene: TRBJ2-3
abundance: NA
len: 18
d_gene: NA
CDR3aa: CASSQRVERWSSTDTQYF
CDR3nt: TGTGCCAGCAGCCAGCGGGTGGAGCGATGGTCTAGCACAGATACGCAGTATTTT

v_gene: TRBV6-1
j_gene: TRBJ1-6
abundance: NA
len: 13
d_gene: NA
CDR3aa: CASSETSNSPLHF
CDR3nt: TGTGCCAGCAGTGAAACTTCCAATTCACCCCTCCACTTT

v_gene: TRBV7-8
j_gene: TRBJ1-1
abundance: NA
len: 14
d_gene: TRBD1
CDR3aa: CASSTRTGDTEAFF
CDR3nt: TGTGCCAGCAGCACCCGGACAGGGGACACTGAAGCTTTCTTT

v_gene: TRBV30
j_gene: TRBJ2-7
abundance: NA
len: 15
d_gene: NA
CDR3aa: CAWSLTSGRGGEQYF
CDR3nt: TGTGCCTGGAGTCTGACTTCAGGGCGAGGGGGCGAGCAGTACTTC

v_gene: TRBV15
j_gene: TRBJ2-1
abundance: NA
len: 13
d_gene: NA
CDR3aa: CATSIGVYNEQFF
CDR3nt: TGTGCCACCAGCATAGGGGTTTACAATGAGCAGTTCTTC

v_gene: TRBV7-7
j_gene: TRBJ2-2
abundance: NA
len: 15
d_gene: TRBD2
CDR3aa: CASSQGAGGTGELFF
CDR3nt: TGTGCTAGCAGCCAAGGGGCGGGAGGCACCGGGGAGCTGTTTTTT

v_gene: TRBV19
j_gene: TRBJ1-2
abundance: once
len: 14
d_gene: TRBD1
CDR3aa: CASSFTGQGSGYTF
CDR3nt: TGTGCCAGTAGTTTTACGGGACAGGGGTCCGGCTACACCTTC

v_gene: TRBV3-1/TRBV3-2
j_gene: TRBJ2-3
abundance: NA
len: 16
d_gene: TRBD2
CDR3aa: CASSQPYSGRADTQYF
CDR3nt: TGTGCCAGCAGCCAACCTTATAGCGGGAGGGCAGATACGCAGTATTTT

v_gene: TRBV5-4
j_gene: TRBJ2-2
abundance: NA
len: 15
d_gene: NA
CDR3aa: CASSLDPRGTGELFF
CDR3nt: TGTGCCAGCAGCTTGGACCCCCGGGGAACCGGGGAGCTGTTTTTT

v_gene: TRBV6-2/TRBV6-3
j_gene: TRBJ2-5
abundance: NA
len: 16
d_gene: NA
CDR3aa: CASSYQMTSERETQYF
CDR3nt: TGTGCCAGCAGTTACCAGATGACCAGCGAAAGAGAGACCCAGTACTTC

v_gene: TRBV6-5
j_gene: TRBJ1-1
abundance: NA
len: 14
d_gene: NA
CDR3aa: CASSLGRTSVEAFF
CDR3nt: TGTGCCAGCAGTTTAGGGCGGACAAGCGTTGAAGCTTTCTTT

v_gene: TRBV10-3
j_gene: TRBJ1-1
abundance: NA
len: 15
d_gene: NA
CDR3aa: CAISGGRGADTEAFF
CDR3nt: TGTGCCATCAGTGGAGGGAGGGGGGCGGACACTGAAGCTTTCTTT

v_gene: TRBV19
j_gene: TRBJ2-7
abundance: NA
len: 14
d_gene: TRBD1
CDR3aa: CASSATGVESEQYF
CDR3nt: TGTGCCAGTAGTGCGACAGGGGTAGAGAGCGAGCAGTACTTC

v_gene: TRBV10-3
j_gene: TRBJ1-6
abundance: once
len: 15
d_gene: NA
CDR3aa: CAISEYTGPGVPLHF
CDR3nt: TGTGCCATCAGTGAGTACACAGGCCCGGGAGTGCCCCTCCACTTT

v_gene: TRBV7-9
j_gene: TRBJ1-2
abundance: NA
len: 16
d_gene: NA
CDR3aa: CASSSGGGRLSYGYTF
CDR3nt: TGTGCCAGCAGCTCGGGAGGGGGAAGGTTGAGCTATGGCTACACCTTC